The 25 T cell receptor beta chains below all came from one sample that was sequenced in a study of blood T cell repertoires in COVID-19 (dated by TCRdb to about 2020). Receptor libraries were prepared by the immunoSEQ multiplex PCR assay. TCRdb provides this immuneACCESS table in a form limited to in-frame rearrangements. Some clones are lacking; in checked studies, under half of them reflect an unresolved V gene, and why the rest are absent is not known. Counted in this sample were some 200,000 clones; 87% of them appeared once. The ten largest clones represent about an eighth of the sample. The specimen sequenced was peripheral blood. The receptors stem from a woman aged 18-35 years who had recovered from COVID-19.

The gene calls are TRBV7-2 and TRBJ2-1; 9 positions agree with TRBD2. Germline V gene sequence: CDR1 SGHTA, CDR2 FQGNSA. The V and J ends lost 4 bases and 5 bases, in that order; junction bases with no gene match: 12. The CDR3 is 17 residues long. CDR3 sequence: CASSYPFLAGRDNEQFF. The CDR3 DNA follows: TGTGCCAGCAGCTACCCCTTTCTAGCGGGAAGGGACAATGAGCAGTTCTTC.

This rearrangement joins TRBV4-2 to TRBJ2-1, with no clear D. This CDR3 is built from 11 residues. The germline V gene has CDR1 LGHNA and CDR2 YNFKEQ. The V end was cut by 1 base, the J end by 13 bases, with 8 bases between. CDR3 bases: TGTGCCAGCAGCCAAGGGCTCCCTCAGTTCTTC. As protein: CASSQGLPQFF.

The chain joins TRBV19 to TRBJ2-1, with TRBD2 as a possible D gene (5 bases). The germline V gene encodes CDR1 LNHDA and CDR2 SQIVND (reference sequence). This CDR3 contains 17 residues. The V gene lost 7 bases and the J gene lost 6 bases, with 25 bases spanning the gap. CDR3 protein: CASTLSARGVLGNEQFF. CDR3 sequence (DNA): TGTGCCAGTACCCTTAGCGCCCGCGGTGTCCTGGGCAATGAGCAGTTCTTC. The full variable domain, with the rest looked up from reference TRBV19 and TRBJ2-1, is DGGITQSPKYLFRKEGQNVTLSCEQNLNHDAMYWYRQDPGQGLRLIYYSQIVNDFQKGDIAEGYSVSREKKESFPLTVTSAQKNPTAFYLCASTLSARGVLGNEQFFGPGTRLTVL.

DNA for the CDR3: TGCGCCAGCAGCTTGGTAATACAAGAGACCCAGTACTTC. Its translation: CASSLVIQETQYF. The rearrangement joins TRBV5-1 to TRBJ2-5; D is ambiguous. Trimming stripped 0 bases from V and 2 bases from J, with 5 bases between. This CDR3 is 13 amino acids long. Looked up from germline, CDR1 is SGHRS and CDR2 is YFSETQ.

This chain's CDR3 is CASRPSDSGIYEQYF. As DNA, the CDR3 is TGTGCCAGTAGGCCGTCGGATAGCGGGATCTACGAGCAGTACTTC. This chain uses TRBV19 with TRBJ2-7, with 8 bases fitting TRBD2. In germline, CDR1 is LNHDA, CDR2 SQIVND (reference sequence). The V and J ends lost 6 bases and 3 bases, in that order; junction bases with no gene match: 10. The CDR3 is 15 amino acids.

The chain uses TRBV10-3 and TRBJ2-7, with 7 bases identical to TRBD2. Losses at the gene ends were 6 bases for V and 2 bases for J; bases not matched to a gene: 13. The CDR3 runs to 16 residues. Germline-derived CDR1 and CDR2 are ENHRY and SYGVKD. The chain's CDR3 is CAIRSPAGASPYEQYF. The CDR3 bases are TGTGCCATCAGGTCCCCTGCGGGAGCATCACCCTACGAGCAGTACTTC.

This rearrangement joins TRBV25-1 to TRBJ1-6, with a tentative D call TRBD1 (6 bases). The CDR3 sequence is 14 residues long. Germline V gene sequence: CDR1 MGHDK, CDR2 SYGVNS. The V end was cut by 4 bases, the J end by 10 bases, with 14 bases between. The CDR3 is CASSGNQGWSPLHF. Here the CDR3 DNA reads TGTGCCAGCAGTGGCAATCAGGGGTGGTCACCCCTCCACTTT.

As regards this clone: The germline gene is not matched at one end of the junction; a read error may be the cause. The chain combines TRBV2 with TRBJ2-7; 11 bases match TRBD2. This CDR3 contains 10 residues. Germline CDR1 reads SNHLY; CDR2 reads FYNNEI. The chain's CDR3 is CASSAGLAAF. The CDR3 DNA reads as TGTGCCAGCAGTGCGGGACTAGCGGCGTTC.

V usage is TRBV9 and J usage is TRBJ2-7; tentatively, D is TRBD2 (7 bases). Germline loops: CDR1 SGDLS, CDR2 YYNGEE. The CDR3 has 15 amino acids. Trimming left V 0 bases short and J 2 bases short, with 12 bases between. CDR3 coding DNA: TGTGCCAGCAGCGTAGGAGGGGGGGGCACCTACGAGCAGTACTTC. Protein sequence: CASSVGGGGTYEQYF.

The chain is built from TRBV9 and TRBJ1-1; no clear D. There are 13 residues in the CDR3. Germline V lookup: CDR1 SGDLS, CDR2 YYNGEE. Between the trimmed V and J ends, which lost 4 bases and 3 bases, there was a span of 10 bases. CDR3 DNA: TGTGCCAGCAGCACACTGAGCGACACTGAAGCTTTCTTT. This translates into CASSTLSDTEAFF.

This clone showed up just a few times. The V call is TRBV7-3, the J call TRBJ1-5; unclear D gene. The V end lost 0 bases, the J end lost 1 base, and 4 bases lay between the germline ends. This CDR3 has 14 amino acids. Germline values: CDR1 SGHTA, CDR2 FQGTGA. The CDR3 loop is CASSLTQSNQPQHF. DNA for the CDR3: TGTGCCAGCAGCTTAACACAAAGCAATCAGCCCCAGCATTTT.

This clone was counted a few times. The chain recombines TRBV3-1 (or the pseudogene TRBV3-2) with TRBJ2-7, with TRBD2 matching 9 bases. V gave up 0 bases and J gave up 5 bases; unmatched junction bases: 17. The CDR3 is made up of 19 amino acids. The germline V gene encodes CDR1 LGHDT and CDR2 YNNKEL (reference sequence). CDR3 bases: TGTGCCAGCAGCCAAGATACCCTCCGGGTGGCGCGGGAGGGCCACGAGCAGTACTTC. This translates into CASSQDTLRVAREGHEQYF.

The gene calls are TRBV4-1 and TRBJ1-4, with TRBD1 matching 8 bases. There are 16 residues in the CDR3. Germline V gene sequence: CDR1 MGHRA, CDR2 YSYEKL. V lost 0 bases, J lost 3 bases, and 3 bases stayed unmatched. CDR3 residues: CASSQDGQGPNEKLFF. DNA of the CDR3: TGCGCCAGCAGCCAAGACGGACAGGGTCCTAATGAAAAACTGTTTTTT.

J is TRBJ1-1 and V is TRBV19; D gene unclear. The CDR3 spans 13 residues. V was clipped by 6 bases and J by 1 base, with 9 bases between them. Germline V gene lookup returns CDR1 LNHDA and CDR2 SQIVND (reference sequence). CDR3 amino acids: CASRIGSNTEAFF. Written as DNA, the CDR3 is TGTGCCAGTAGAATCGGGTCGAACACTGAAGCTTTCTTT.

V is TRBV5-4 and J is TRBJ1-5; D is perhaps TRBD1 (5 bases). Trimming removed 0 bases at V and 3 bases at J, with 7 bases between. The V gene's germline CDR1 is SGHNT and CDR2 YYREEE (reference sequence). The length of the CDR3 is 14 residues. CDR3 sequence reads: CASSLDRFNQPQHF. DNA of the CDR3: TGTGCCAGCAGCTTGGACAGGTTCAATCAGCCCCAGCATTTT.

This sequence joins TRBV5-4 and TRBJ2-2; D is possibly TRBD2 (5 bases). With 3 bases removed from V and 0 bases from J, the gap between germline ends came to 12 bases. The CDR3 contains 16 residues. Per the germline V gene, CDR1 is SGHNT and CDR2 is YYREEE (reference sequence). The CDR3 region has the DNA TGTGCCAGCAGCTATTTGGAGGCCCCGAACACCGGGGAGCTGTTTTTT. Amino acids: CASSYLEAPNTGELFF.

The chain has TRBV6-5 and TRBJ1-1; D possibly corresponds to TRBD1 (5 bases). The V gene lost 1 base and the J gene lost 2 bases, with 8 bases spanning the gap. The CDR3 runs to 14 residues. Per the germline V gene, CDR1 is MNHEY and CDR2 is SVGAGI. The CDR3 coding sequence is TGTGCCAGCAGTTACTTCGACAGTAACACTGAAGCTTTCTTT. Encoded protein: CASSYFDSNTEAFF.

This chain links TRBV6-2 or TRBV6-3 with TRBJ2-1; TRBD2 matches at 13 bases. Losses at the gene ends were 6 bases for V and 9 bases for J; bases not matched to a gene: 5. The CDR3 has 14 amino acids. Germline V CDR1 and CDR2: MNHEY, SVGEGT. For the CDR3, the DNA is TGTGCCAGCAGCGGAGGGACTAGCGGGACTGAGCAGTTCTTC. As protein: CASSGGTSGTEQFF.

The chain has TRBV12-3 or TRBV12-4 and TRBJ2-5; D remains unclear. Trimming removed 3 bases from V and 5 bases from J, with 10 bases in between. This CDR3 comprises 13 residues. The CDR3 DNA reads as TGTGCCAGCAGTTTTTATCGTCGGGAGACCCAGTACTTC. This gives the protein CASSFYRRETQYF.

In DNA, the CDR3 is TGTGCCAGTAGTATGACGGGGAATAATGAAAAACTGTTTTTT. This gives the protein CASSMTGNNEKLFF. The rearrangement joins TRBV19 to TRBJ1-4, with D unresolved. Germline V gives CDR1 LNHDA, CDR2 SQIVND (reference sequence). The CDR3 extends over 14 amino acids. V gave up 3 bases and J gave up 4 bases, with 9 bases separating them.

The chain links TRBV4-2 to TRBJ1-2; D ambiguous. Germline CDR1 is LGHNA and CDR2 is YNFKEQ. The V gene lost 1 base and the J gene lost 8 bases, with 20 bases spanning the gap. The CDR3 sequence is 16 residues long. The CDR3 sequence: CASSQGSGRGPQGYTF. DNA of the CDR3: TGTGCCAGCAGCCAAGGTAGTGGTCGAGGCCCCCAGGGCTACACCTTC.

This chain uses TRBV6-1 with TRBJ1-1; TRBD1 might be the D (6 bases). CDR3 size: 15 residues. The germline V gene has CDR1 MNHNS and CDR2 SASEGT. V was trimmed by 3 bases and J by 1 base, leaving 12 bases between them. CDR3 residues: CASSEGTIGNTEAFF. In nucleotides, the CDR3 is TGTGCCAGCAGTGAGGGGACAATTGGGAACACTGAAGCTTTCTTT.

The chain combines TRBV7-9 with TRBJ2-3, with 14 bases lining up with TRBD2. The CDR3 extends over 16 amino acids. Germline CDR1 and CDR2: SEHNR and FQNEAQ (reference sequence). V was clipped by 5 bases and J by 6 bases; unmatched bases: 7. The CDR3 region is CASSPGLAGAVDTQYF. CDR3 coding DNA: TGTGCCAGCAGCCCGGGACTAGCGGGAGCCGTTGATACGCAGTATTTT.

This chain joins TRBV5-1 and TRBJ2-1; the D gene is possibly TRBD1 (5 bases). The CDR3 contains 15 residues. Germline loops: CDR1 SGHRS, CDR2 YFSETQ. With 2 bases removed from V and 2 bases from J, the gap between germline ends came to 11 bases. The CDR3: CASSLSRVTYNEQFF. CDR3 nucleotides: TGCGCCAGCAGCTTATCCAGGGTTACCTACAATGAGCAGTTCTTC.

V and J are TRBV27 and TRBJ1-3; possible D gene TRBD1, 5 bases. The V end was cut by 2 bases, the J end by 2 bases, with 10 bases between. This CDR3 is built from 15 residues. The germline V gene encodes CDR1 MNHEY and CDR2 SMNVEV (reference sequence). The CDR3 sequence is CASSLASGTGNTIYF. CDR3 nucleotides: TGTGCCAGCAGTTTAGCCTCAGGGACTGGAAACACCATATATTTT.